Listed below are T cell receptor beta chains from one sample, sequenced in a study of blood T cell repertoires in COVID-19. TCRdb's table, derived via immunoSEQ multiplex PCR, lists solely in-frame clones and lacks some. The table lists roughly 110,000 clones, roughly 85% of them singletons. Material for sequencing was peripheral blood. All receptors come from a human donor in a cohort sampled during active COVID-19. Each CDR3 is given with its conserved first and last residue. A D gene is named only where the DNA matches it firmly. Clone size is given for some rows only: seen once, a few or many times, or a class if the clone is expanded.

v_call,cdr3_length,d_call,j_call,clone_size,cdr3_nt,cdr3_aa
TRBV12-3/TRBV12-4,13,.,TRBJ1-1,once,TGTGCCAGCAGCCCCCAGGGGAACACTGAAGCTTTCTTT,CASSPQGNTEAFF
TRBV4-3,15,TRBD1,TRBJ1-6,.,TGCGCCAGCAGCCAGGACGGGACAGTAAATTCACCCCTCCACTTT,CASSQDGTVNSPLHF
TRBV3-1/TRBV3-2,16,.,TRBJ1-3,.,TGTGCCAGCAGCCAAGCGGTTCGGGGCTCTGGAAACACCATATATTTT,CASSQAVRGSGNTIYF
TRBV7-2,12,.,TRBJ2-3,.,TGTGCCAGCAGCTTCCCCGGGGATACGCAGTATTTT,CASSFPGDTQYF
TRBV28,14,.,TRBJ2-3,once,TGTGCCAGCAGTCACGGACTTGTCACAGATACGCAGTATTTT,CASSHGLVTDTQYF
TRBV10-3,15,TRBD2,TRBJ2-3,few,TGTGCCATCAGTGCGACTAGCGGGGAACTAGATACGCAGTATTTT,CAISATSGELDTQYF
TRBV9,15,TRBD2,TRBJ2-1,.,TGTGCCAGCAGCCCGCGGGGGGAACCCTACAATGAGCAGTTCTTC,CASSPRGEPYNEQFF
TRBV9,14,.,TRBJ1-3,.,TGTGCCAGCAGCGACGACTACGGGGGAAACACCATATATTTT,CASSDDYGGNTIYF
TRBV7-2,13,.,TRBJ2-5,.,TGTGCCAGCAGCTTACGGCGGGGAGAGACCCAGTACTTC,CASSLRRGETQYF
TRBV28,16,TRBD1,TRBJ2-5,.,TGTGCCAGCAGTTCATCTGGGACAGGGCTAGGAGAGACCCAGTACTTC,CASSSSGTGLGETQYF
TRBV28,13,.,TRBJ1-5,.,TGTGCCAGCAACCAGAGGGGCAATCAGCCCCAGCATTTT,CASNQRGNQPQHF